This T cell receptor beta chain was identified during a study of response to subunit inactivated influenza vaccine. This clonotype was counted between two and nine times. From the RT-PCR reads, TCRdb called clonotypes with MiXCR, one entry per CDR3 protein. The sample contains roughly 700,000 distinct CDR3 sequences, over 11% of which appear only once. From germline, CDR1 is DFQATT and CDR2 SNEGSKA (reference sequence). Trimming stripped 1 base from V and 9 bases from J, with 15 bases between. CDR3 size: 13 residues. The sample here was PBMCs from blood, taken around 14 days before vaccination. The V call is TRBV20-1, the J call TRBJ2-5; D is unclear. The source is a middle-aged man who received an inactivated influenza vaccine. This CDR3 is CSARGSLDWAQYF. CDR3 in DNA: TGCAGTGCTAGAGGGAGCCTAGACTGGGCCCAGTACTTC.